This section outlines one T cell receptor beta chain sequence together with its context. The antigen is not known. A much larger clone lies one base from this, so it may be a read error. There are 13 residues in the CDR3. Germline-derived CDR1 and CDR2 are SGHAT and FQNNGV. After removal of 8 bases from V and 9 bases from J, the junction contained 7 bases not matched to a gene. Serum thyroxine and TRAb, along with clinical symptoms, thyroid ultrasound and orbital computed tomography, were what diagnosis relied on. This specimen comes from a study of Graves' ophthalmopathy and Graves' hyperthyroidism. Turning to the study itself: Ophthalmopathy not arising within 18 months of follow-up defined hyperthyroidism as stable.

From RNA, the CDR3 regions of TCR beta chains were amplified and sequenced. First-round RT-PCR relied on HTBI primers, and a second-round multiplex PCR came next. TCRdb independently ran MiXCR on the multiplex PCR reads; one entry per CDR3 protein. The sample holds over a million distinct CDR3 sequences, roughly two fifths seen once. Study-level points and caveats: Appearing in blood as well were most expanded thyroid clonotypes above 0.001 frequency.

The sequencing input was peripheral blood or thyroid tissue (not recorded which). The gene calls are TRBV11-2 and TRBJ2-2; 9 nucleotides align to TRBD1. This sequence originates from an adult man with Graves' hyperthyroidism. This CDR3 is CASGRDRERELFF. The CDR3, as DNA: TGTGCCAGCGGCCGGGACAGGGAGCGGGAGCTGTTTTTT.